The T cell receptor (beta chain) described here comes from a study of immune cell composition in non-small cell lung cancer. In the study overall: Histologic subtype was mainly adenocarcinoma or squamous cell carcinoma.

Germline CDR1 reads MGHDK; CDR2 reads SYGVNS. The CDR3 has 13 amino acids. Trimming shortened V by 8 bases and J by 4 bases, and 11 bases separated the two germline ends. Profiling relied on immunoSEQ multiplex PCR, and the TCRdb table lists in-frame clones only, not all of them. Among 2,500 to 3,000 clones, 81% were seen once, and the ten largest hold 8% to 13%. Another study also made use of these data, one on CD4 T cells in lung cancer. That study adds: CD4+ clones recognizing candidate mutation-encoded neoepitopes were isolated from blood.

The sequencing input was lung tumor tissue. This rearrangement joins TRBV25-1 to TRBJ1-4; tentative D call: TRBD1 (5 bases). This receptor was identified in a human donor with non-small cell lung cancer. The CDR3 DNA reads as TGTGCCAGCCTCGGCAGGGTTAATGAAAAACTGTTTTTT. The encoded protein is CASLGRVNEKLFF.